These 12 T cell receptor beta chains were sequenced from one sample in a study of neoadjuvant anti-PD-1 for oral cavity cancer. Time point indicated: after neoadjuvant nivolumab, at surgical resection. Sequencing was performed with immunoSEQ multiplex PCR; in TCRdb, only in-frame clones are kept and a portion is missing. Among over 13,000 clones listed, around 72% were seen once. Material: PBMCs, obtained after nivolumab (anti-PD-1) treatment. Every receptor here comes from a person aged 35-79 years with oral cavity squamous cell carcinoma.

The rearrangement uses TRBV29-1 and TRBJ2-2; D is possibly TRBD1 (5 bases). The CDR3 spans 13 residues. V lost 7 bases and J 5 bases, leaving 14 bases between the germline ends. CDR1 is SQVTM, CDR2 ANQGSEA, per germline. The CDR3 sequence: CSAGLQGTGELFF. CDR3 DNA sequence: TGCAGCGCCGGTCTTCAGGGAACCGGGGAGCTGTTTTTT.

This clone was observed a handful of times. J is TRBJ2-6 and V is TRBV14; no clear D. CDR3 length equals 18 residues. Germline V gene sequence: CDR1 SGHDN, CDR2 FVKESK. Trimming took 5 bases from V and 0 from J, leaving 17 bases between them. The CDR3 loop is CASSALLARTSGANVLTF. DNA for the CDR3: TGTGCCAGCAGCGCCCTCCTCGCGAGAACCTCTGGGGCCAACGTCCTGACTTTC.

This chain uses TRBV7-2 with TRBJ2-1; 10 bases are a match to TRBD1. The V gene's germline CDR1 is SGHTA and CDR2 FQGNSA. This CDR3 has 18 amino acids. Unmatched junction bases numbered 9, after V lost 0 bases and J lost 4 bases. CDR3 nucleotide sequence: TGTGCCAGCAGCTTAGCTTTCATGGGACAGGGGACATACAATGAGCAGTTCTTC. Protein product: CASSLAFMGQGTYNEQFF.

The chain carries TRBV7-3 and TRBJ2-3; TRBD1 is a possible D gene (5 bases). This CDR3 contains 15 residues. The germline gives CDR1 SGHTA, CDR2 FQGTGA. Trimming cost V 4 bases and J 2 bases, with 13 bases left between them. The chain's CDR3 is CASSSKQAPTDTQYF. CDR3 sequence (DNA): TGTGCCAGCAGCTCTAAACAGGCACCCACAGATACGCAGTATTTT.

The chain recombines TRBV4-1 with TRBJ2-5, with 9 bases aligning to TRBD2. Trimming cost V 4 bases and J 5 bases; bases outside gene matches: 11. CDR3 length: 16 residues. Germline V gene data show CDR1 as MGHRA and CDR2 as YSYEKL. The CDR3 coding sequence is TGCGCCAGCAGCCGGAGCGGCGGGAGGGTTCGGGAGACCCAGTACTTC. Its protein product is CASSRSGGRVRETQYF.

The chain has TRBV29-1 and TRBJ2-1, with 8 bases fitting TRBD1. J gave up 5 bases and V 4 bases, and 4 bases lay outside the gene matches. Per the germline V gene, CDR1 is SQVTM and CDR2 is ANQGSEA. This CDR3 contains 13 residues. The CDR3 protein is CSVGDRLNNEQFF. The CDR3 bases are TGCAGCGTTGGGGACAGGTTGAACAATGAGCAGTTCTTC.

V is TRBV7-8 and J is TRBJ1-2, with 8 bases that match TRBD1. CDR1 is SGHVS and CDR2 is FQNEAQ in the germline V gene. After removal of 3 bases from V and 3 bases from J, the junction contained 0 bases not matched to a gene. The CDR3 consists of 13 residues. CDR3 sequence reads: CASSLTGDYGYTF. The CDR3, as DNA: TGTGCCAGCAGCTTGACAGGGGACTATGGCTACACCTTC.

This chain uses TRBV27 with TRBJ1-2, with D possibly matching TRBD1 (6 bases). CDR1 is MNHEY and CDR2 is SMNVEV in the germline V gene (reference sequence). The CDR3 spans 14 residues. Deletions cut 2 bases from V and 5 bases from J, with 12 bases between. The CDR3 DNA sequence: TGTGCCAGCAGTTTACAACAGGGATCATATGGCTACACCTTC. Translated, it gives CASSLQQGSYGYTF.

This chain connects TRBV19 to TRBJ2-6; D gene uncertain. Trimming took 8 bases from V and 0 from J, leaving 5 bases between them. CDR1 is LNHDA, CDR2 SQIVND, per germline (reference sequence). CDR3 size: 13 residues. CDR3 sequence reads: CASEVSGANVLTF. DNA for the CDR3: TGTGCCAGTGAAGTCTCTGGGGCCAACGTCCTGACTTTC. The full variable domain, completed using reference TRBV19 and TRBJ2-6, is DGGITQSPKYLFRKEGQNVTLSCEQNLNHDAMYWYRQDPGQGLRLIYYSQIVNDFQKGDIAEGYSVSREKKESFPLTVTSAQKNPTAFYLCASEVSGANVLTFGAGSRLTVL.

This clone came up once. The rearrangement links TRBV5-1 to TRBJ1-1, with D maybe TRBD1 (6 bases). V was trimmed by 5 bases and J by 3 bases, leaving 17 bases between them. The CDR3 has 15 amino acids. In germline, CDR1 is SGHRS, CDR2 YFSETQ. The CDR3: CASSAGAVTDTEAFF. CDR3 DNA sequence: TGCGCCAGCAGTGCAGGGGCGGTTACGGACACTGAAGCTTTCTTT.

This chain links TRBV5-1 with TRBJ2-3, with D possibly being TRBD1 (6 bases). V was pared by 2 bases and J by 4 bases, with 8 bases between. Germline CDR1 is SGHRS and CDR2 is YFSETQ. The CDR3 is made up of 13 amino acids. The CDR3 DNA reads TGCGCCAGCAGCTTTTCAGGGGCAGATACGCAGTATTTT. This translates into CASSFSGADTQYF. Full variable domain (remainder filled in from reference TRBV5-1 and TRBJ2-3): KAGVTQTPRYLIKTRGQQVTLSCSPISGHRSVSWYQQTPGQGLQFLFEYFSETQRNKGNFPGRFSGRQFSNSRSEMNVSTLELGDSALYLCASSFSGADTQYFGPGTRLTVL.

The rearrangement uses TRBV11-1 and TRBJ1-4, with TRBD1 identical over 7 bases. CDR1 is SGHAT, CDR2 FQDESV, per germline (reference sequence). The CDR3 contains 15 residues. The ends lost 5 bases at V and 6 bases at J; junction bases unmatched: 9. CDR3 nucleotide sequence: TGTGCCAGCAGCCGTACCGGGACAGCAGATGAAAAACTGTTTTTT. It specifies CASSRTGTADEKLFF.